This T cell receptor beta chain was sequenced for a study of T-cell reconstitution after alpha-beta-depleted transplantation in children. The table lists this clonotype with many counts. Using unique molecular identifiers, the investigators prepared the TCRbeta library. TCRdb re-called the PCR reads through MiXCR, storing one row per CDR3 protein. The table shows some 250,000 distinct CDR3 sequences, with 12% occurring only once. Per germline, CDR1 SGHTA and CDR2 FQGNSA. Unmatched junction bases numbered 8, after V lost 5 bases and J lost 1 base. The CDR3 runs 15 residues. The rearrangement uses TRBV7-2 and TRBJ2-7; 7 nucleotides align to TRBD1. The sample consisted of PBMCs from the stem cell graft donor, taken from the stem cell graft. The receptor comes from a human donor who donated a stem cell graft to a child with acute lymphoblastic leukemia. The CDR3 is CASSRLETGSYEQYF. The CDR3 bases are TGTGCCAGCAGCCGCTTAGAGACAGGGTCCTACGAGCAGTACTTC. Variable domain in full (rest from reference TRBV7-2 and TRBJ2-7): GAGVSQSPSNKVTEKGKDVELRCDPISGHTALYWYRQSLGQGLEFLIYFQGNSAPDKSGLPSDRFSAERTGGSVSTLTIQRTQQEDSAVYLCASSRLETGSYEQYFGPGTRLTVT.